The 22 T cell receptor beta chains below all came from one sample that was sequenced in a study of blood T cell repertoires in COVID-19. Generated by immunoSEQ multiplex PCR, the TCRdb table keeps only in-frame clones and is missing some. The table records hundreds of thousands of clones, around nine tenths of them present only once. Sequencing was performed on PBMCs or T cells enriched from blood (not recorded which). The receptors were sampled from a middle-aged woman who had recovered from COVID-19.

The chain has TRBV11-2 and TRBJ1-1, with 9 nucleotides matching TRBD1. CDR1 and CDR2 from the germline V gene are SGHAT and FQNNGV. The CDR3 extends over 18 amino acids. The J segment lost 0 bases and the V segment lost 3 bases, leaving 11 bases of the junction unmatched. The CDR3 reads CASSLRQGGVRVNTEAFF. CDR3 DNA: TGTGCCAGCAGCTTGAGACAGGGGGGAGTTAGAGTGAACACTGAAGCTTTCTTT.

The chain recombines TRBV11-3 with TRBJ2-2; the D gene is possibly TRBD1 (5 bases). CDR1 and CDR2 from the germline V gene are SGHNT and YENEEA. Trimming shortened V by 5 bases and J by 6 bases, and 16 bases separated the two germline ends. This CDR3 contains 15 residues. The CDR3 region is CASSVVRGASGELFF. As DNA, the CDR3 is TGTGCCAGCAGCGTCGTAAGGGGCGCTTCCGGGGAGCTGTTTTTT.

This sequence joins TRBV6-1 and TRBJ1-2, with 9 bases identical to TRBD1. This CDR3 is 16 amino acids long. The germline gives CDR1 MNHNS, CDR2 SASEGT. The ends lost 5 bases at V and 0 bases at J; junction bases unmatched: 7. The CDR3 loop is CASSQGQGKANYGYTF. CDR3 coding DNA: TGTGCCAGCAGTCAAGGACAGGGGAAAGCTAACTATGGCTACACCTTC.

The CDR3 spells CASSEGSGGSYEQYF. In nucleotides, the CDR3 is TGTGCCAGCAGTGAAGGATCAGGGGGCTCCTACGAGCAGTACTTC. The genes are TRBV2 and TRBJ2-7; 7 bases agree with TRBD1. After removal of 1 base from V and 0 bases from J, the junction contained 3 bases not matched to a gene. This CDR3 contains 15 residues. CDR1 and CDR2 from the germline V gene are SNHLY and FYNNEI.

The chain employs TRBV7-3 and TRBJ2-3, with 7 bases lining up with TRBD1. The CDR3 runs 16 residues. Germline CDR1 is SGHTA and CDR2 is FQGTGA. V lost 3 bases to trimming and J lost 0 bases; unmatched junction nucleotides: 6. The CDR3 protein is CASSFDRETSTDTQYF. The CDR3 bases are TGTGCCAGCAGCTTTGACAGGGAAACTAGCACAGATACGCAGTATTTT.

This rearrangement joins TRBV7-2 to TRBJ2-7, with 11 bases identical to TRBD2. The CDR3 covers 15 residues. The ends lost 4 bases at V and 1 base at J; junction bases unmatched: 3. The V gene's germline CDR1 is SGHTA and CDR2 FQGNSA. CDR3 coding DNA: TGTGCCAGCAGCTCGGGACTAGCGGAGTCCTACGAGCAGTACTTC. This gives the protein CASSSGLAESYEQYF.

This rearrangement joins TRBV11-3 to TRBJ1-1, with D perhaps matching TRBD1 (5 bases). The germline gives CDR1 SGHNT, CDR2 YENEEA. The CDR3 runs to 14 residues. Trimming removed 1 base from V and 2 bases from J, with 8 bases in between. The CDR3 region has the DNA TGTGCCAGCAGCTTAGTTCAGGGTAACACTGAAGCTTTCTTT. Its protein product is CASSLVQGNTEAFF.

This clone showed up just once. The V and J genes are TRBV27 and TRBJ2-7; 7 positions match TRBD1. Germline V CDR1 and CDR2: MNHEY, SMNVEV (reference sequence). V shed 8 bases and J 4 bases; nucleotides not matched to a gene: 14. The CDR3 has 15 residues. CDR3 loop: CASSPSGTAKYEQYF. As DNA, the CDR3 is TGTGCCAGCTCCCCTTCCGGGACAGCCAAATACGAGCAGTACTTC.

J is TRBJ1-2 and V is TRBV19; D not resolved. The germline V gene encodes CDR1 LNHDA and CDR2 SQIVND (reference sequence). Deletions cut 3 bases from V and 2 bases from J, with 10 bases between. The CDR3 is 14 residues long. As DNA, the CDR3 is TGTGCCAGTAGTATCGGGTCGAAAAACTATGGCTACACCTTC. It yields the protein CASSIGSKNYGYTF.

This clone has only one observation. This rearrangement joins TRBV5-1 to TRBJ2-1; D may be TRBD2 (5 bases). Trimming shortened V by 1 base and J by 0 bases, and 8 bases separated the two germline ends. The V gene's germline CDR1 is SGHRS and CDR2 YFSETQ. The CDR3 extends over 15 amino acids. The CDR3 DNA reads TGCGCCAGCAGCTTGAACGCGGGCTCCTACAATGAGCAGTTCTTC. This translates into CASSLNAGSYNEQFF.

The table lists this clone with a count of one. The V call is TRBV20-1, the J call TRBJ2-1; a weak D match, TRBD1 (5 bases). The CDR3 is made up of 11 amino acids. Germline CDR1 reads DFQATT; CDR2 reads SNEGSKA (reference sequence). Trimming left V 6 bases short and J 5 bases short, with 8 bases between. The CDR3 reads CSAKGDNEQFF. The CDR3 nucleotides read TGCAGTGCCAAAGGGGACAATGAGCAGTTCTTC.

The chain employs TRBV27 and TRBJ1-1, with 7 bases fitting TRBD1. The CDR3 has 14 residues. Losses at the gene ends were 7 bases for V and 5 bases for J; bases not matched to a gene: 10. The germline gives CDR1 MNHEY, CDR2 SMNVEV (reference sequence). CDR3 sequence: CASKPTGTRTEAFF. For the CDR3, the DNA is TGTGCCAGCAAACCGACAGGGACTCGTACTGAAGCTTTCTTT.

This chain joins TRBV12-2 and TRBJ1-4; TRBD1 is taken as the D call from the table, unchecked against the DNA. TRBV12-2 is a listed pseudogene. The CDR3 spans 16 residues. CDR3 sequence (DNA): TGTGCAAGTCGCTTACTGGGCCCTGCAACTAATGAAAAACTGTTTTTT. It is translated as CASRLLGPATNEKLFF.

The chain recombines TRBV7-2 with TRBJ1-5, with TRBD1 identical over 8 bases. The CDR3 length is 16 residues. Unmatched junction bases numbered 6, after V lost 0 bases and J lost 5 bases. Germline V gene sequence: CDR1 SGHTA, CDR2 FQGNSA. The CDR3: CASSLAMDRVDQPQHF. The CDR3 DNA reads as TGTGCCAGCAGCTTAGCCATGGACAGGGTTGATCAGCCCCAGCATTTT.

This clone was detected once. The V call is TRBV5-5, the J call TRBJ2-7; 11 positions match TRBD1. The CDR3 is 16 amino acids. The ends lost 0 bases at V and 4 bases at J; junction bases unmatched: 6. Germline V gene lookup returns CDR1 SGHKS and CDR2 YYEKEE (reference sequence). The chain's CDR3 is CASSLVKDRGLYEQYF. Here the CDR3 DNA reads TGTGCCAGCAGCTTGGTGAAGGACAGGGGGCTATACGAGCAGTACTTC.

The chain has TRBV2 and TRBJ2-5, with 10 positions matching TRBD2. The J segment lost 5 bases and the V segment lost 3 bases, leaving 12 bases of the junction unmatched. The CDR3 covers 17 residues. CDR1 and CDR2 from the germline V gene are SNHLY and FYNNEI. CDR3 in DNA: TGTGCCAGCAGTGAGGGGCGGAGCGGGAGGGCCGTGGAGACCCAGTACTTC. The encoded protein is CASSEGRSGRAVETQYF.

This chain joins TRBV5-1 and TRBJ2-2; D is unresolved. The germline V gene encodes CDR1 SGHRS and CDR2 YFSETQ. V was cut by 0 bases and J by 6 bases, with 21 bases left in between. CDR3 length equals 18 residues. This CDR3 is CASSLESPTPTRAGELFF. CDR3 coding DNA: TGCGCCAGCAGCTTGGAGTCTCCAACTCCCACTCGCGCCGGGGAGCTGTTTTTT.

This chain links TRBV5-1 with TRBJ1-2; 7 bases fit TRBD1. Per the germline V gene, CDR1 is SGHRS and CDR2 is YFSETQ. The CDR3 runs to 15 residues. Trimming cost V 0 bases and J 3 bases; bases outside gene matches: 5. The chain's CDR3 is CASSLVTGEDYGYTF. CDR3 DNA: TGCGCCAGCAGCTTGGTAACAGGGGAAGACTATGGCTACACCTTC.

This clone has only a few counts. The chain has TRBV11-2 and TRBJ2-1, with D tentatively TRBD1 (6 bases). Germline CDR1 and CDR2: SGHAT and FQNNGV. The CDR3 length is 15 residues. Trimming took 1 base from V and 4 from J, leaving 11 bases between them. CDR3 DNA: TGTGCCAGCAGCTTAGTCGTACAGGGTTACAATGAGCAGTTCTTC. This sequence encodes CASSLVVQGYNEQFF.

The chain uses TRBV7-2 and TRBJ2-5; 8 bases fit TRBD2. After removal of 1 base from V and 4 bases from J, the junction contained 8 bases not matched to a gene. CDR1 and CDR2 (germline): SGHTA, FQGNSA. This CDR3 has 16 residues. CDR3 nucleotides: TGTGCCAGCAGCTTAGGGCCAGCGGGAGCTTTAGAGACCCAGTACTTC. Translation: CASSLGPAGALETQYF.

This chain links TRBV4-1 with TRBJ2-3; 10 bases match TRBD2. CDR1 and CDR2 (germline): MGHRA, YSYEKL. There are 16 residues in the CDR3. The V segment lost 4 bases and the J segment 0 bases; nucleotides outside the gene matches: 4. The CDR3 reads CASSLRTSGSTDTQYF. CDR3 coding DNA: TGCGCCAGCAGCCTTCGGACTAGCGGTAGCACAGATACGCAGTATTTT.

The rearrangement joins TRBV7-3 to TRBJ2-4; weak D call: TRBD2 (6 bases). The CDR3 spans 13 residues. Germline V lookup: CDR1 SGHTA, CDR2 FQGTGA. Trimming removed 2 bases from V and 7 bases from J, with 9 bases in between. CDR3 protein: CASSLGGANIQYF. In DNA, the CDR3 is TGTGCCAGCAGCTTAGGCGGGGCGAACATTCAGTACTTC.